This TCR beta chain was identified in a study of shared clonotypes between healthy human individuals. For the study at large: Per donor, CD8 memory used one plate, CD8 naive used two, CD4 memory used three and CD4 naive used three. Overall study results and limits: In the sorted subsets, rarefaction showed sequencing was incomplete despite large depth.

The V gene end was trimmed by 4 bases and the J gene end by 2 bases; junction bases not matched to a gene: 3. Germline V lookup: CDR1 SNHLY, CDR2 FYNNEI. The CDR3 has 14 residues. Each cell subset's genomic DNA was divided evenly among several immunoSEQ plates. Here immunoSEQ multiplex PCR was the method, and the copy in TCRdb shows in-frame clones only, minus some. In the table there are 2 million to 2.5 million clones, 85% to 95% of which are singletons. On this clone itself: Its specificity is not known.

Recent vaccinations or acute infections were absent in the healthy HIV-negative adult donors. The gene calls are TRBV2 and TRBJ2-3; TRBD1 matches at 7 bases. The TCR comes from a man younger than 30 in good health. Some clones in this sample may be carry-over from other donors' samples. Sequencing was carried out using naive CD4+ T cells from PBMCs. The subset is: CD45RA+ positively selected. The CDR3 loop reads CASSGQGVTDTQYF. Here the CDR3 DNA reads TGTGCCAGCAGTGGACAGGGAGTCACAGATACGCAGTATTTT.